The table lists the clone carrying this TCR beta chain with a few counts. The target antigen is unknown. This entry belongs to a study of post-analysis software for immune sequencing data. About the study: There were relapsing-remitting, secondary progressive and progressive-relapsing multiple sclerosis among the disease courses included. Broader study findings: Controls' normalized Chao1 diversity significantly exceeded that of multiple sclerosis patients. Patients carried roughly 5 TRBV segments more frequently than controls did, and TRBV5-6, TRBV5-1 and TRBV20-1 were among them. Strong co-clustering by F measure linked samples that shared a preparation batch.

With 6 bases removed from V and 3 bases from J, the gap between germline ends came to 11 bases. This CDR3 spans 13 amino acids. The germline V gene encodes CDR1 MNHEY and CDR2 SVGEGT. Carried by the TCR beta cDNA libraries were unique molecular identifiers. When about 1 to 11 million T cells were used, they gave some 540,000 cDNA molecules. From the PCR reads, TCRdb called clonotypes with MiXCR, one entry per CDR3 protein. The data contain 350,000 to 500,000 distinct CDR3 sequences, 39% of them seen just once; the ten biggest clones take up approximately 7.1%. This receptor was taken from a girl aged 2 to 10 with multiple sclerosis. Sequencing used blood. The gene calls are TRBV6-2 or TRBV6-3 and TRBJ1-1; no clear D gene. The CDR3 coding sequence is TGTGCCAGCAGCGCCCAGCTACACACTGAAGCTTTCTTT. Amino acids: CASSAQLHTEAFF.